This T cell receptor beta chain is drawn from a study of blood T cell repertoires in COVID-19. Background on the study: Donors in the United States, Italy and Spain gave samples during acute or convalescent COVID-19. In each case, the material was cDNA or gDNA derived from T cells, B-cell-depleted T cells, or PBMCs.

Original processing notes: Researchers report that nucleated cell counts were estimated from reference gene primer amplification. Repertoires were generated with immunoSEQ multiplex PCR, while TCRdb's copy carries only in-frame clones and drops some. V and J calls plus clone size are reproduced from that table; the DNA served to infer D and trimming. The sample has about 150,000 clones; around 89% are singletons. Looked up from germline, CDR1 is SGHAT and CDR2 is FQNNGV. The CDR3 runs to 14 residues. Trimming shortened V by 5 bases and J by 15 bases, and 23 bases separated the two germline ends. The J gene is TRBJ2-1, the V gene TRBV11-2, with D possibly matching TRBD2 (5 bases). This clonotype was obtained from a man aged 55 to 70 with active or convalescent COVID-19. The sample was peripheral blood. CDR3 protein: CASSVPWARGLLFF. CDR3 nucleotide sequence: TGTGCCAGCAGCGTCCCCTGGGCGCGAGGGCTGCTGTTCTTC.